This TCR beta chain originates from a study of graft-versus-host responses after intestinal transplantation (dated by TCRdb to about 2021). Regarding the research as a whole: The transplants that recipients received were multivisceral, liver-intestinal, or isolated intestinal. Every recipient was given anti-thymocyte globulin induction, followed by around three years of maintenance tacrolimus and steroids. After intestinal transplantation, graft-versus-host and host-versus-graft alloreactive T cell clones were followed in the graft, circulation and bone marrow using bulk TCR-beta CDR3 sequencing. Alloreactive clones were identified by sequencing pre-transplant mixed lymphocyte reaction products and comparing them with unstimulated pre-transplant donor and recipient T cells. A cohort of around 25 intestinal transplant recipients, including one retransplant, was enrolled, and a few patients lacking pretransplant specimens were excluded. A peak of at least 4% donor T cells among recipient peripheral blood mononuclear cells was the definition used for donor T cell macrochimerism. Rather than going through the commercial service, samples from a few later patients were sequenced in-house on an Illumina MiSeq and processed with MiXCR. Paper-wide results and their limitations: Early after transplant, declines in HvG clones were associated with peak levels of circulating GvH clones. GvH clones turned up in recipient bone marrow, with some appearing earlier in ileal mucosa or blood, a pattern consistent with an intestinal mucosal origin. High GvH to HvG T cell clonal ratios were observed in the allografts of patients with donor T cell macrochimerism. The relatively low number and heterogeneity of intestinal transplant patients limited the conclusions.

Library creation used the immunoSEQ multiplex PCR assay. For most patients, genomic DNA was isolated with the Qiagen DNeasy Blood and Tissue Kit and sent frozen to Adaptive Biotechnologies for TCR sequencing. For most patients, genomic DNA was subjected to high-throughput TCR-beta CDR3 sequencing by Adaptive Biotechnologies. Turning to the authors' computational methods: Adaptive's ImmunoSEQ software supplied the TCR sequencing data for about 18 patients, while MiXCR and VDJtools were used to process a few other patients. To correct CD4 versus CD8 sorting errors, any sequence found in both subsets at a frequency ratio below 5:1 was removed. CDR3 nucleotide sequences shared between donor and recipient were removed because the origin of such sequences could not be assigned. To count as alloreactive, a clone needed at least 2-fold expansion over unstimulated cells and a minimum CFSE-low frequency of 0.002% (template counts) or 0.001% (read counts). Mappable clones were those detected in sequenced pre-transplant spleen, lymph node, or MLR CFSE-low populations of the donor or recipient. The cumulative frequency of alloreactive clones was calculated as a percentage of all sequences, weighted by copy number. In its TCRdb copy, this immuneACCESS table keeps in-frame sequences only and misses some clones. Where compared with another copy, unresolved V genes explain less than half of these, and the others have no known cause. D and trimming were read from the DNA, whereas the V and J calls and clone size are those reported in that table. Here the sample has about 100,000 clones; more than 85% occur a single time. 0.85% to 1% of the sample is taken by the ten largest.

Interpreted using the paper, the time point label stands for: cells obtained before transplantation from donor or recipient. CD3+CD4+ and CD3+CD8+ populations were FACS-sorted from unstimulated pre-transplant donor and recipient cells taken from spleen or lymph nodes. The germline V gene gives CDR1 as SGHDT and CDR2 as YYEEEE. The V end loses 0 bases and the J end loses 3 bases, and a stretch of 9 bases separates them. CDR3 length: 15 amino acids, cysteine to phenylalanine. Only the CDR3 DNA is retained, 45 bases long and in frame from the first base. For this clone: Its antigen has not been determined. No base qualities exist here, and no much larger clone lies one base off it.

The specimen comprised unstimulated CD4+ T cells sorted from spleen or lymph node cells, sampled before transplant. The receptor was isolated from a human donor who was the organ donor for an intestinal transplant. The V and J segments used are TRBV5-6 and TRBJ2-2; the best D guess is TRBD1, with 6 bases matching. The base sequence is TGTGCCAGCAGCTTGGAGGGACATTACACCGGGGAGCTGTTTTTT. This sequence encodes CASSLEGHYTGELFF.